The 5 T cell receptor delta chains given below trace back to one sample, sequenced in a study of gamma-delta T cells after stem cell transplantation. TCRdb re-called the RT-PCR reads through CATT. The table has about 200 delta-chain clones, roughly 44% seen once. Sequenced: gamma-delta T cells. These receptors came from a human donor. It is not recorded whose cells these are; they may come from a transplant donor.

This chain uses TRDV1 with TRDJ1; 12 bases align to TRDD3. The J gene was not available in TCRdb and was assigned here by matching the DNA to germline segments. Germline V gives CDR1 TSWWSYY, CDR2 QGS. J lost 4 bases, V lost 1 base, and 19 bases had no gene match. The CDR3 sequence is 21 residues long. The CDR3 is CALGEPFLPLLTGGYLDKLIF. CDR3 DNA sequence: TGTGCTCTTGGGGAACCCTTCCTACCCCTCCTTACTGGGGGATACCTCGATAAACTCATCTTT.

The rearrangement joins TRDV2 to TRDJ3; tentative D call: TRDD3 (6 bases). Here the J gene was assigned by germline matching of the DNA, as TCRdb has none. Germline V gene sequence: CDR1 GEAIGNYY, CDR2 EKD. CDR3 length: 21 residues. The V and J ends lost 1 base and 0 bases respectively, with 21 bases between them. As DNA, the CDR3 is TGTGCCTGTGACACTGGGGGCCTCAACCCCTCAAGCTCCTGGGACACCCGACAGATGTTTTTC. As protein: CACDTGGLNPSSSWDTRQMFF.

This chain's CDR3 is CAFPILGDASTDKLIF. DNA for the CDR3: TGTGCCTTTCCCATACTGGGGGATGCCAGCACCGATAAACTCATCTTT. V and J are TRDV3 and TRDJ1, with 10 bases lining up with TRDD3. TCRdb does not report a J gene; here it was assigned by matching the DNA to germline references. CDR3 length equals 16 residues. Per the germline V gene, CDR1 is TVYSNPD and CDR2 is GDNSRS (reference sequence). Trimming removed 2 bases from V and 1 base from J; junction bases left unmatched: 10.

The chain couples TRDV1 to TRDJ1, with D hard to call. The J gene was missing in TCRdb and was found by matching the end of the DNA to germline. This CDR3 has 20 residues. CDR1 and CDR2 from the germline V gene are TSWWSYY and QGS. V shed 5 bases and J shed 0 bases, with 28 bases lying between them. The CDR3 loop is CALGNFWPVWLLGYTDKLIF. CDR3 DNA sequence: TGTGCTCTTGGGAATTTTTGGCCCGTCTGGTTGCTCGGGTACACCGATAAACTCATCTTT.

By sample fraction, this clone is hyperexpanded. The V and J genes are TRDV1 and TRDJ1; D unresolved. V was trimmed by 4 bases and J by 2 bases, leaving 14 bases between them. CDR1 TSWWSYY and CDR2 QGS come from the germline V gene. The CDR3 covers 15 residues. The CDR3, as DNA: TGTGCTCTTGGGGCCAGTACGTTCCCTACCGATAAACTCATCTTT. Its translation: CALGASTFPTDKLIF.